The T cell receptor (beta chain) under discussion was sequenced for a study of technical replicates of blood from a few donors. Profiling relied on immunoSEQ multiplex PCR, and the TCRdb table lists in-frame clones only, not all of them. The sample lists 65,000 to 85,000 clones, around nine tenths occurring once. The sample holds one count of this clone. The CDR3 extends over 14 amino acids. V lost 3 bases, J lost 6 bases, and 15 bases lay in between. The germline gives CDR1 KGHSH, CDR2 LQKENI. The clonotype comes from a human donor in good health. The rearrangement uses TRBV18 and TRBJ2-7, with D maybe TRBD2 (7 bases). Sequenced input: T cells isolated from PBMCs. The CDR3 is CASSPASGGSEQYF. CDR3 bases: TGTGCCAGCTCACCGGCGTCGGGGGGCAGCGAGCAGTACTTC.